The present T cell receptor beta chain was sequenced within a study of shared clonotypes between healthy human individuals. Every immunoSEQ plate was one replicate of a subset's evenly spread DNA. Here immunoSEQ multiplex PCR was the method, and the copy in TCRdb shows in-frame clones only, minus some. Of over a million clones listed, around 97% were seen once; the top ten hold roughly 1.2%. Trimming removed 6 bases at V and 0 bases at J, with 11 bases between. The CDR3 covers 14 residues. Per germline, CDR1 LNHDA and CDR2 SQIVND (reference sequence). Splitting of CD4+ cells produced CD45RA+ naive and CD45RA-negative memory subsets.

V usage is TRBV19 and J usage is TRBJ1-1, with a possible D match to TRBD1 (6 bases). The origin of this receptor is a young man in good health. The sequenced sample was naive CD4+ T cells sorted from blood. Indicated subset: CD45RA+ positively selected. The CDR3 coding sequence is TGTGCCAGTAGATCTCAGGGGTTGAACACTGAAGCTTTCTTT. Translation: CASRSQGLNTEAFF.